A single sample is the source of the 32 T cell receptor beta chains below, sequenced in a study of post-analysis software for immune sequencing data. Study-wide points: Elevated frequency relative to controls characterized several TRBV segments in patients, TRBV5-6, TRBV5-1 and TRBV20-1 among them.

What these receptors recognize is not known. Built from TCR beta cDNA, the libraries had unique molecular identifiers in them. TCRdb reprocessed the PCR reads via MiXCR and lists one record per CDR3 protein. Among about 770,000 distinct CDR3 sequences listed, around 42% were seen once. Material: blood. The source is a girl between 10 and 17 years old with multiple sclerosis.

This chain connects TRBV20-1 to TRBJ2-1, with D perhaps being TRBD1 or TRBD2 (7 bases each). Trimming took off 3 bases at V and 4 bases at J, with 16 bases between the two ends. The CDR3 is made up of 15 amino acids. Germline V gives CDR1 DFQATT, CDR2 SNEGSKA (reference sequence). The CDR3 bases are TGCAGTGCTAGCCCCGCAGGGGGGGGATACAATGAGCAGTTCTTC. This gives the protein CSASPAGGGYNEQFF.

This chain's CDR3 is CASSSLDRAETQYF. CDR3 coding DNA: TGTGCCAGCAGTTCCCTAGACAGGGCGGAGACCCAGTACTTC. The rearrangement links TRBV12-3 or TRBV12-4 to TRBJ2-5; 7 nucleotides line up with TRBD1. The junction had 7 bases not matched to a gene; V was cut back by 4 bases and J by 5 bases. This CDR3 region has 14 residues.

CDR3 bases: TGTGCCAGCAGCTCCGCACTAGCGGGAGGCCTGTTCTTC. Amino acid sequence: CASSSALAGGLFF. The chain links TRBV7-3 to TRBJ2-1, with 12 bases matching TRBD2. CDR3 length equals 13 residues. Germline V gene sequence: CDR1 SGHTA, CDR2 FQGTGA. V was pared by 4 bases and J by 15 bases, with 7 bases of the junction left unmatched. Full variable domain (outside the CDR3, taken from reference TRBV7-3 and TRBJ2-1): GAGVSQTPSNKVTEKGKYVELRCDPISGHTALYWYRQSLGQGPEFLIYFQGTGAADDSGLPNDRFFAVRPEGSVSTLKIQRTERGDSAVYLCASSSALAGGLFFGPGTRLTVL.

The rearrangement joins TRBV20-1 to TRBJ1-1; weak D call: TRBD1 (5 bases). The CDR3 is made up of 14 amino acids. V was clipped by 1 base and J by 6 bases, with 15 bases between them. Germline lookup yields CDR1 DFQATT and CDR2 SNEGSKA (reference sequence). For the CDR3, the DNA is TGCAGTGCTAGAGTGGGGGGAGGTCGGGCTGAAGCTTTCTTT. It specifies CSARVGGGRAEAFF.

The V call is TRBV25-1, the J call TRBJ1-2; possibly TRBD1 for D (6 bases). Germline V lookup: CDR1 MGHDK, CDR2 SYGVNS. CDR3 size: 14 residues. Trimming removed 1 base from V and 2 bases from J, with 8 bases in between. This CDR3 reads CASSELDRNYGYTF. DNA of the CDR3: TGTGCCAGCAGTGAATTGGACAGAAACTATGGCTACACCTTC.

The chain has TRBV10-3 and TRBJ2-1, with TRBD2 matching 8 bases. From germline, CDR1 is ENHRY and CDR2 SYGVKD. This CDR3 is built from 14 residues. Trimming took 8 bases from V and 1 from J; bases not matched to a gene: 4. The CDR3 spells CAIRTSGSYNEQFF. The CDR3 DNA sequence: TGTGCCATCCGAACTAGCGGATCCTACAATGAGCAGTTCTTC.

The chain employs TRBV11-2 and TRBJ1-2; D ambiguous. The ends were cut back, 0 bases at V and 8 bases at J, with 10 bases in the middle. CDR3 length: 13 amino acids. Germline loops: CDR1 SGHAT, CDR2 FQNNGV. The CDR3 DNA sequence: TGTGCCAGCAGCTTAGATACGCCTGGAGGCTACACCTTC. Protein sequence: CASSLDTPGGYTF.

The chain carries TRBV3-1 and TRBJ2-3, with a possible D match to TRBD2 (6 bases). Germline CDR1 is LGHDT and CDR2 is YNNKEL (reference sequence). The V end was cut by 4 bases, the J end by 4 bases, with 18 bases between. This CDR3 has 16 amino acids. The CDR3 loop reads CASSPRLVGEADTQYF. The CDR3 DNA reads TGTGCCAGCAGCCCCAGACTAGTGGGAGAGGCAGATACGCAGTATTTT.

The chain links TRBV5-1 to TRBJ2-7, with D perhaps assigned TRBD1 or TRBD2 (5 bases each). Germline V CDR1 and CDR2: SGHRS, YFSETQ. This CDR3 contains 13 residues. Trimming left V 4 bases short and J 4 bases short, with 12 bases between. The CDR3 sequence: CASSPGTEYEQYF. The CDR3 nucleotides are TGCGCCAGCAGCCCTGGGACCGAGTACGAGCAGTACTTC. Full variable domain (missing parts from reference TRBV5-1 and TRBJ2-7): KAGVTQTPRYLIKTRGQQVTLSCSPISGHRSVSWYQQTPGQGLQFLFEYFSETQRNKGNFPGRFSGRQFSNSRSEMNVSTLELGDSALYLCASSPGTEYEQYFGPGTRLTVT.

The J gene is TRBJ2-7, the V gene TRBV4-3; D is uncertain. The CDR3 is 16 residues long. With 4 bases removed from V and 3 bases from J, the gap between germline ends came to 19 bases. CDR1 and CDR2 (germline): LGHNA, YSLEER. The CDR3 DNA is TGCGCCAGCAGCCCGGGCCTGGTGGGAACGGGCTACGAGCAGTACTTC. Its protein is CASSPGLVGTGYEQYF.

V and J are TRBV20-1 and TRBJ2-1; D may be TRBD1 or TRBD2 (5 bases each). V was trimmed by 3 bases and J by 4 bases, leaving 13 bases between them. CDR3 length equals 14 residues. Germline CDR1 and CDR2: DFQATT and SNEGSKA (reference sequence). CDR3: CSARTWGKYNEQFF. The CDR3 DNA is TGCAGTGCTAGGACTTGGGGGAAGTACAATGAGCAGTTCTTC.

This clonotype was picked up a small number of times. The CDR3 sequence is CASSVWQGGTDTQYF. Written as DNA, the CDR3 is TGTGCCAGCAGCGTTTGGCAGGGTGGCACAGATACGCAGTATTTT. The chain employs TRBV9 and TRBJ2-3, with D possibly matching TRBD1 (5 bases). V lost 2 bases and J lost 1, with 11 bases in between. The germline CDR1 and CDR2 sequences are SGDLS and YYNGEE. The CDR3 extends over 15 amino acids.

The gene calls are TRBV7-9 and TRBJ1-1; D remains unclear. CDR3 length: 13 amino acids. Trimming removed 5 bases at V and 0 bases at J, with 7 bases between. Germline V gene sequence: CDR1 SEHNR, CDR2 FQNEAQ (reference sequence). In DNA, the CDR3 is TGTGCCAGCAGCGCGGAGGTGAACACTGAAGCTTTCTTT. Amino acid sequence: CASSAEVNTEAFF. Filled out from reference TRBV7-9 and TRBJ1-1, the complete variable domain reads DTGVSQNPRHKITKRGQNVTFRCDPISEHNRLYWYRQTLGQGPEFLTYFQNEAQLEKSRLLSDRFSAERPKGSFSTLEIQRTEQGDSAMYLCASSAEVNTEAFFGQGTRLTVV.

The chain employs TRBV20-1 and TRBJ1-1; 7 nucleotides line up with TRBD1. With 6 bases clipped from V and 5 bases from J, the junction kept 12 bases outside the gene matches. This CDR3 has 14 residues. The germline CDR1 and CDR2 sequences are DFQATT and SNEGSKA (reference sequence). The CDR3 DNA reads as TGCAGTGCCACAAGACAGGGTCCGGGAACTGAAGCTTTCTTT. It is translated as CSATRQGPGTEAFF.

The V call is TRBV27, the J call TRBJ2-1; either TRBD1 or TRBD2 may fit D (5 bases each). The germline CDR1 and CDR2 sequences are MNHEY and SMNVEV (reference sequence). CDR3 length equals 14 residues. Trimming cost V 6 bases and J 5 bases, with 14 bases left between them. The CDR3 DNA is TGTGCCAGCAGCCTCATGGGACCGAACAATGAGCAGTTCTTC. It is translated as CASSLMGPNNEQFF.

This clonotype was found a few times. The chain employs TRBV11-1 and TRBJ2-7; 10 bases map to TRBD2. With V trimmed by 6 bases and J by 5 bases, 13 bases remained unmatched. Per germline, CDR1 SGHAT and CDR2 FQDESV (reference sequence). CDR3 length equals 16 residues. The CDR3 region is CASSTRRASGSNEQYF. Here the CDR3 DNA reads TGTGCCAGCAGTACTAGAAGGGCTAGCGGGAGCAACGAGCAGTACTTC. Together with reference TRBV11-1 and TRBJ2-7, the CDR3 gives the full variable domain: EAEVAQSPRYKITEKSQAVAFWCDPISGHATLYWYRQILGQGPELLVQFQDESVVDDSQLPKDRFSAERLKGVDSTLKIQPAELGDSAMYLCASSTRRASGSNEQYFGPGTRLTVT.

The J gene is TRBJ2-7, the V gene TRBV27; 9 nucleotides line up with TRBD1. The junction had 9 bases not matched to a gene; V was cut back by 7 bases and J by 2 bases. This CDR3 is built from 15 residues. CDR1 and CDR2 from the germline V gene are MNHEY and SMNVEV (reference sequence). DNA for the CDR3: TGTGCCAGCATGTTCGTCGGGACAGGGACCTACGAGCAGTACTTC. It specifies CASMFVGTGTYEQYF.

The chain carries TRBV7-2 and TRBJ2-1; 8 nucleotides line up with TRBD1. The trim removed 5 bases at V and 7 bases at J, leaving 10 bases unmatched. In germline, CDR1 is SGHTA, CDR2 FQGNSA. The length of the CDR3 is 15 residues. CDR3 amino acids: CASSGQGLFINEQFF. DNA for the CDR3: TGTGCCAGCAGCGGACAGGGACTGTTCATAAATGAGCAGTTCTTC.

The CDR3 region has the DNA TGTGCCAGCAAAGGGATAGCCAAAAACATTCAGTACTTC. This codes for CASKGIAKNIQYF. This sequence joins TRBV6-5 and TRBJ2-4; D not resolved. Trimming cost V 7 bases and J 0 bases, with 7 bases left between them. This CDR3 spans 13 amino acids. Germline V gene lookup returns CDR1 MNHEY and CDR2 SVGAGI.

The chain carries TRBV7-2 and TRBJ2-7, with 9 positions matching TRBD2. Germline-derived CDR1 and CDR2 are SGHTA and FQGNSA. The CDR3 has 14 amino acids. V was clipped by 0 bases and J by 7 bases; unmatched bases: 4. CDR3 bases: TGTGCCAGCAGCTTAGCGGGACTAGCTTGGGAGCAGTACTTC. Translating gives CASSLAGLAWEQYF.

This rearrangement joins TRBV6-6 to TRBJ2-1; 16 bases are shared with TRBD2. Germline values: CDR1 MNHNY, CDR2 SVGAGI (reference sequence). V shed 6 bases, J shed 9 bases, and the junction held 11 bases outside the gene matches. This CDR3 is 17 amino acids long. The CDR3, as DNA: TGTGCCAGCAGCCCAAGGGGGGGACTAGCGGGAGGGCCTGAGCAGTTCTTC. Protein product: CASSPRGGLAGGPEQFF.

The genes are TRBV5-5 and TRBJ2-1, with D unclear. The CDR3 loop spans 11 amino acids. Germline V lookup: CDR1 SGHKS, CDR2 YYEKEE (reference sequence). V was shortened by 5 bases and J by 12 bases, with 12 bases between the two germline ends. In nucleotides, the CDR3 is TGTGCCAGCAGTTACCTCGAAGCGCAGTTCTTC. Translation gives CASSYLEAQFF.

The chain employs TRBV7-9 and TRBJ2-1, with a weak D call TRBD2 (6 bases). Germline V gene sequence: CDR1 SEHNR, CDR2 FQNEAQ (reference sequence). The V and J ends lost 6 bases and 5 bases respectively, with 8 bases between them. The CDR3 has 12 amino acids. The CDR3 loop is CASRLADNEQFF. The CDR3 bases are TGTGCCAGCAGACTAGCAGACAATGAGCAGTTCTTC.

The CDR3 region has the DNA TGTGCCAGCAGCCTGGGGAGGGGATTTTACAATGAGCAGTTCTTC. Residues: CASSLGRGFYNEQFF. The chain links TRBV5-6 to TRBJ2-1; 7 nucleotides match TRBD2. V shed 4 bases, J shed 4 bases, and the junction held 8 bases outside the gene matches. This CDR3 comprises 15 residues. CDR1 is SGHDT, CDR2 YYEEEE, per germline. Looking up the rest from reference TRBV5-6 and TRBJ2-1 gives the full variable domain: DAGVTQSPTHLIKTRGQQVTLRCSPKSGHDTVSWYQQALGQGPQFIFQYYEEEERQRGNFPDRFSGHQFPNYSSELNVNALLLGDSALYLCASSLGRGFYNEQFFGPGTRLTVL.

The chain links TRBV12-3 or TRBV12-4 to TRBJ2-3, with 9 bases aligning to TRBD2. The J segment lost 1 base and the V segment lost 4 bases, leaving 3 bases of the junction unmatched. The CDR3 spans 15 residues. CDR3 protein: CASSWASGGTDTQYF. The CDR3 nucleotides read TGTGCCAGCAGTTGGGCTAGCGGGGGCACAGATACGCAGTATTTT.

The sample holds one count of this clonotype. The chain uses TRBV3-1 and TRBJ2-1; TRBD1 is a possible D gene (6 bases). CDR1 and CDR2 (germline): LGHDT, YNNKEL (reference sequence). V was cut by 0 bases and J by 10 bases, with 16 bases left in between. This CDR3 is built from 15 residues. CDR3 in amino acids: CASSQDRWARGEQFF. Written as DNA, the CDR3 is TGTGCCAGCAGCCAAGATCGGTGGGCGAGGGGGGAGCAGTTCTTC.

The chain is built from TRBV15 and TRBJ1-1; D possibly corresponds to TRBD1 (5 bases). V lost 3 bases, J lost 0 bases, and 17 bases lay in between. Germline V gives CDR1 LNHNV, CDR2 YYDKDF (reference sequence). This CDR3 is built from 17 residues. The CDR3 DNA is TGTGCCACCAGCAGGGTCAGGTCTCTGGGACTGAACACTGAAGCTTTCTTT. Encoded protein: CATSRVRSLGLNTEAFF.

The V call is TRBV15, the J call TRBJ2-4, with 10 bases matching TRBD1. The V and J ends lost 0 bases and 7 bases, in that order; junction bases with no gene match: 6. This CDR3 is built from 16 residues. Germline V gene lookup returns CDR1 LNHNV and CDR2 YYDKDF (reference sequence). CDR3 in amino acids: CATSRDVDRGRNIQYF. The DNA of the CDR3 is TGTGCCACCAGCAGAGATGTAGACAGGGGGCGGAACATTCAGTACTTC.

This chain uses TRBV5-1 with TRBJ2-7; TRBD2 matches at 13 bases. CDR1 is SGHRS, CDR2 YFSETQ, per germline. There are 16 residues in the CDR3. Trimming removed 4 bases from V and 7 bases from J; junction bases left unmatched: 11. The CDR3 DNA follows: TGCGCCAGCAGCCACGCCATGGGACTAGCGGGAAGGGAGCAGTACTTC. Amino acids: CASSHAMGLAGREQYF.

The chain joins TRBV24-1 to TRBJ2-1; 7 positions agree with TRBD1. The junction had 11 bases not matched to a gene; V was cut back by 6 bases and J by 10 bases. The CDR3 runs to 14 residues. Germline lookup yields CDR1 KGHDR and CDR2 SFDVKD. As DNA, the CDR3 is TGTGCCACCAGTCACAGAAACGACAGGGAGGAGCAGTTCTTC. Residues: CATSHRNDREEQFF.

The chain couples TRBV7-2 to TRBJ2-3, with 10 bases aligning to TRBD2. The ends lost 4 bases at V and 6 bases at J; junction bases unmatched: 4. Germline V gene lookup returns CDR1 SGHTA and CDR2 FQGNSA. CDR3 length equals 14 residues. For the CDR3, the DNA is TGTGCCAGCAGCTCGCTAGCGGGAGCCGATACGCAGTATTTT. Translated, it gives CASSSLAGADTQYF. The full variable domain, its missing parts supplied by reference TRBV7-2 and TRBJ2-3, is GAGVSQSPSNKVTEKGKDVELRCDPISGHTALYWYRQSLGQGLEFLIYFQGNSAPDKSGLPSDRFSAERTGGSVSTLTIQRTQQEDSAVYLCASSSLAGADTQYFGPGTRLTVL.

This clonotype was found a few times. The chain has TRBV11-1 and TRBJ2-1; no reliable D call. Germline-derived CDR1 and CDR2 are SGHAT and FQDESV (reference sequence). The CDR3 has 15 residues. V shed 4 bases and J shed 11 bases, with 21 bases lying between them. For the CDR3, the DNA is TGTGCCAGCAGCTCAAAGATAGCCGTGAGTTCTCAGCAGTTCTTC. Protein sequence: CASSSKIAVSSQQFF.